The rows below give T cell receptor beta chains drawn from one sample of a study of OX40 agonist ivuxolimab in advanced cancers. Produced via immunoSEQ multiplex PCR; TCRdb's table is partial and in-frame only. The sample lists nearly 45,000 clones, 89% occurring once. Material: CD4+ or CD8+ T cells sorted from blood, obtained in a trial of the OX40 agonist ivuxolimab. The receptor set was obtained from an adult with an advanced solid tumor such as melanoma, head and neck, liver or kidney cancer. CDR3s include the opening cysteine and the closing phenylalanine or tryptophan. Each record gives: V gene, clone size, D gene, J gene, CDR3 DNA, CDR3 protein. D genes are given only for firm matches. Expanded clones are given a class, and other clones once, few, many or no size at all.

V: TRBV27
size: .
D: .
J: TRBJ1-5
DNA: TGTGCCAGCAGTTTGACAGCTAGCAATCAGCCCCAGCATTTT
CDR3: CASSLTASNQPQHF

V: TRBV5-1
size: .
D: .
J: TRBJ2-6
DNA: TGCGCCAGCAGCTTGTGGGGGAGGCCTGACAGGGAACCCAACTCTGGGGCCAACGTCCTGACTTTC
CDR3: CASSLWGRPDREPNSGANVLTF

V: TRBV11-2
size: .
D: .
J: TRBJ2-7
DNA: TGTGCCAGCAGCTCCCGGGACTCCCTTCCCTACGAGCAGTACTTC
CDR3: CASSSRDSLPYEQYF

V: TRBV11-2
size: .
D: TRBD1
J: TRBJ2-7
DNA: TGTGCCAGCAGCTTCGCCGGGACAGGGACCCGCTACGAGCAGTACTTC
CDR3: CASSFAGTGTRYEQYF

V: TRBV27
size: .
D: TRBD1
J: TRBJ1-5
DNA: TGTGCCAGCAGCCCTTCGACAGGGGAGTTAAATCAGCCCCAGCATTTT
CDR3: CASSPSTGELNQPQHF

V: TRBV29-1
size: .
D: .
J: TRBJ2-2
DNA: TGCAGCGCCATATCCCTGGCGGGACGAGGTTCCGGGGAGCTGTTTTTT
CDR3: CSAISLAGRGSGELFF

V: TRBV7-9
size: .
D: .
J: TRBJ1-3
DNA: TGTGCCAGCAGCTTTACCCCCTCATACACCAGGTATTTT
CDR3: CASSFTPSYTRYF

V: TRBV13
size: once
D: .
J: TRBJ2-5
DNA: TGTGCCAGCAGCCCGCGAGACAGCCAAGAGACCCAGTACTTC
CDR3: CASSPRDSQETQYF

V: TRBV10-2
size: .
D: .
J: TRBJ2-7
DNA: TGCGCCAGCTTGGGGGGTACCTACGAGCAGTACTTC
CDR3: CASLGGTYEQYF

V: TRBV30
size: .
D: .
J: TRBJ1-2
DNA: TGTGCCTGGAGTGTTGGGGGGGATCCTAACTATGGCTACACCTTC
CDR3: CAWSVGGDPNYGYTF

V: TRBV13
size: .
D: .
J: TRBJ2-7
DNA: TGTGCCAGCAGCACCAGGGACCGATTGAGCTCCTACGAGCAGTACTTC
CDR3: CASSTRDRLSSYEQYF

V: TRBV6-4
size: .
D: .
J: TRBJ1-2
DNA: TGTGCCAGCAGTGCCGGGTCCTACTATGGCTACACCTTC
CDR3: CASSAGSYYGYTF

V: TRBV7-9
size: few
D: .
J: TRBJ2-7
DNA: TGTGCCAGCAGCTTAGATTTAGCGGCTTACGAGCAGTACTTC
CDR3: CASSLDLAAYEQYF

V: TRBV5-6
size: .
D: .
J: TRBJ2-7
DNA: TGTGCCAGCAGCTTGGGAGAGAGCTACGAGCAGTACTTC
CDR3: CASSLGESYEQYF

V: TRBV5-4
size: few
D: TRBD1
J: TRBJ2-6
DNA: TGTGCCAGCAGCGCCCCCGACAGGGATGGGGCCAACGTCCTGACTTTC
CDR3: CASSAPDRDGANVLTF

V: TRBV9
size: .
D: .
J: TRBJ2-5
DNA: TGTGCCAGCAGCGTAAATCTAGGGGGACAAGAGACCCAGTACTTC
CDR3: CASSVNLGGQETQYF

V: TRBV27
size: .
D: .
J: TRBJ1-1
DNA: TGTGCCAGCCGCCGGGGTTCTGAAGCTTTCTTT
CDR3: CASRRGSEAFF

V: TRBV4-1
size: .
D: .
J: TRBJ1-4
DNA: TGCGCCAGCGGCCAAGAAGCTCGGACTAATGAAAAACTGTTTTTT
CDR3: CASGQEARTNEKLFF

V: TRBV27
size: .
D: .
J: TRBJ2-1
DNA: TGTGCCAGCAGTTTCGGGCCCGTGAATGAGCAGTTCTTC
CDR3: CASSFGPVNEQFF

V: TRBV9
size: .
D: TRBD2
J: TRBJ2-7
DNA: TGTGCCAGCAGCGTAGGGTCTAGCGGGGCCAGGGAGCAGTACTTC
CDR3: CASSVGSSGAREQYF

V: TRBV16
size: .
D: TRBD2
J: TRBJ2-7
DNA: TGTGCCAGCAGCCAATGGGGGGGATCCCACTACGAGCAGTACTTC
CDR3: CASSQWGGSHYEQYF

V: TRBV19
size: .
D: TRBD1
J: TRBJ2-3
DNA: TGTGCCAGTAGTAGCCGGGACAGGGGCACAGATACGCAGTATTTT
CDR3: CASSSRDRGTDTQYF

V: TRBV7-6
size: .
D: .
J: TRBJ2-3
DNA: TGTGCCAGCAGCTGGCCACAGGGAGAGGGCCTACCCACAGATACGCAGTATTTT
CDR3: CASSWPQGEGLPTDTQYF

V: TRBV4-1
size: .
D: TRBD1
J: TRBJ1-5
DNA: TGCGCCAGCAGCCTCCTAGACTTTTCCGGGACAGGGAATATGCCGAGCAATCAGCCCCAGCATTTT
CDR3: CASSLLDFSGTGNMPSNQPQHF

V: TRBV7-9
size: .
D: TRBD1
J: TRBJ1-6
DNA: TGTGCCAGCAGCCAAGGGCGGACAGGGGGAATACCCCTCCACTTT
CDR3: CASSQGRTGGIPLHF

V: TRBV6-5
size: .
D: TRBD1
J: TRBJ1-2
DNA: TGTGCCAGCAGTCCGACAGGGGGCGCGTATGGCTACACCTTC
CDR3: CASSPTGGAYGYTF

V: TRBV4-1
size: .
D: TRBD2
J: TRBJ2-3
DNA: TGCGCCAGCAGGAGGACTAGCGGGAGTAGTAGAGATACGCAGTATTTT
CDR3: CASRRTSGSSRDTQYF

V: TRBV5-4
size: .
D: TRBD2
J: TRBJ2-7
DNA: TGTGCCAGCAGCGCACCATCCGGGACTAGCTACGAGCAGTACTTC
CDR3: CASSAPSGTSYEQYF

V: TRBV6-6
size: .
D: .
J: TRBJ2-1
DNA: TGTGCCAGCTTCGGCGAGCTGGGTGAGCAGTTCTTC
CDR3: CASFGELGEQFF

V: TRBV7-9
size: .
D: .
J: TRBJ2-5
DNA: TGTGCCAGCAGCCAGGAGAAAGAGACCCAGTACTTC
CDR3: CASSQEKETQYF

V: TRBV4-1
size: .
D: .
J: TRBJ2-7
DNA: TGCGCCAGCAGCCAAGTGGGGAGCTCCTACGAGCAGTACTTC
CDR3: CASSQVGSSYEQYF

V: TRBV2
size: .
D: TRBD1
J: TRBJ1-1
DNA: TGTGCCAGCAGGTGGACAGGGGGTGCGAACACTGAAGCTTTCTTT
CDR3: CASRWTGGANTEAFF

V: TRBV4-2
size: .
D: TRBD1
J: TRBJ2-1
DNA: TGTGCCAGCAGCCACGGACAGGGGTACAATGAGCAGTTCTTC
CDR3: CASSHGQGYNEQFF

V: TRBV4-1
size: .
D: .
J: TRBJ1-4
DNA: TGCGCCAGCAGCCCGGACTCTGCAACTAATGAAAAACTGTTTTTT
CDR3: CASSPDSATNEKLFF

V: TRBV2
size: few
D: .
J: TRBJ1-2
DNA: TGTGCCGCCCCGAGGGCGGGGAATGGCTACACCTTC
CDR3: CAAPRAGNGYTF

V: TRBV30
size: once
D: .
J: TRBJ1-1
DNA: TGTGCCTGTATGACAGTGAACACTGAAGCTTTCTTT
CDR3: CACMTVNTEAFF

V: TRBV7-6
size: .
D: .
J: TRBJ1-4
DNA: TGTGCCAGCAGCGCCGGAGGGGAAGCAACTAATGAAAAACTGTTTTTT
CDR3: CASSAGGEATNEKLFF

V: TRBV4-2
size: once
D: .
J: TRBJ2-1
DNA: TGTGCCAGCAGCCAAGATTGGGCGAGCTCCTACAATGAGCAGTTCTTC
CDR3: CASSQDWASSYNEQFF

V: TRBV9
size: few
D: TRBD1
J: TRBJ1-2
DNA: TGTGCCAGCAGCACGGACAGGAACAGGACTCTGGGCTACACCTTC
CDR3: CASSTDRNRTLGYTF

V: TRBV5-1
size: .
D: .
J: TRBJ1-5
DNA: TGCGCCAGCAGCTTGAGCTGGCTATCGGGAAATCAGCCCCAGCATTTT
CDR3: CASSLSWLSGNQPQHF

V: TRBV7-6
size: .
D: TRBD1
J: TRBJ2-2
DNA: TGTGCCAGCAGCCAGACCGGGACAGGGGAGGGGCCATACACCGGGGAGCTGTTTTTT
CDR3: CASSQTGTGEGPYTGELFF

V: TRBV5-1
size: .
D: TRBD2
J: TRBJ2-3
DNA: TGCGCCAGCAGCGCGGAGCTAGCGGGCAACACAGATACGCAGTATTTT
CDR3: CASSAELAGNTDTQYF

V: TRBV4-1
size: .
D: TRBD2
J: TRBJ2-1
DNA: TGCGCCAGCTGCCTAGCGGGGGGGCTTGATGAGCAGTTCTTC
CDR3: CASCLAGGLDEQFF

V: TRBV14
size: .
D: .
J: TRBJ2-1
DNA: TGTGCCAGCAGCCTCGACGACACGGTGCTAGATGAGCAGTTCTTC
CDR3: CASSLDDTVLDEQFF

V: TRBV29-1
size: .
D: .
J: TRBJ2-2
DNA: TGCAGCGTTGAAGTAGGCGACGGGGAGCTGTTTTTT
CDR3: CSVEVGDGELFF

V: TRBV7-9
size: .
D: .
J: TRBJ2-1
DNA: TGTGCCAGCAGTTACTCTTACGATGAGCAGTTCTTC
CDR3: CASSYSYDEQFF

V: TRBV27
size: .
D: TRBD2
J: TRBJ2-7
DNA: TGTGCCAGCAGTTTTGTAGCGGGAGTAGTGGAGCAGTACTTC
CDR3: CASSFVAGVVEQYF

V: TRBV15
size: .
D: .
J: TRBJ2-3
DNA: TGTGCCACCAGCGGGGACACAGGCCACACAGATACGCAGTATTTT
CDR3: CATSGDTGHTDTQYF